Listed below are T cell receptor beta chains from one sample, sequenced in a study of T cell repertoires in cytomegalovirus infection. Their antigen targets remain unknown. Each CDR3 protein is one row after TCRdb ran MiXCR on the reads. The sample holds approximately 590,000 distinct CDR3 sequences, approximately 40% seen once. Source: cultured PBMCs, taken from culture after CMV antigen stimulation. These receptors were taken from a human donor in good health (CMV status not recorded). Some clones in this sample may be carry-over from other donors' samples. Both conserved end residues are part of each CDR3. A D gene is named only where the DNA matches it firmly. Expanded clones are given a class, and other clones once, few, many or no size at all.

J gene,clone size,D gene,V gene,CDR3 protein,CDR3 DNA
TRBJ1-1,NA,TRBD1,TRBV12-3/TRBV12-4,CASRGDRNTEAFF,TGTGCCAGCAGGGGGGACAGAAACACTGAAGCTTTCTTT
TRBJ2-3,NA,TRBD2,TRBV15,CATSRKRGATDTQYF,TGTGCCACCAGCAGAAAGCGGGGGGCCACAGATACGCAGTATTTT
TRBJ1-2,NA,NA,TRBV6-1,CASSESPGQIYGYTF,TGTGCCAGCAGTGAAAGTCCCGGGCAGATCTATGGCTACACCTTC
TRBJ1-2,NA,TRBD1,TRBV20-1,CSAGDRTNYGYTF,TGCAGTGCTGGGGACAGGACCAACTATGGCTACACCTTC
TRBJ2-1,few,NA,TRBV7-6,CASSLQGSAAQFF,TGTGCCAGCAGCCTCCAGGGCTCAGCGGCTCAGTTCTTC
TRBJ2-2,NA,NA,TRBV10-3,CAISGPPGGKNTGELFF,TGTGCCATCAGTGGGCCCCCGGGCGGTAAGAACACCGGGGAGCTGTTTTTT
TRBJ1-2,NA,NA,TRBV7-8,CASSRSRDGIRLSSF,TGTGCCAGCAGCCGTTCCCGGGACGGCATAAGGTTATCTTCCTTC
TRBJ2-5,few,NA,TRBV6-1,CASSYLETQYF,TGTGCCAGCAGTTATTTAGAGACCCAGTACTTC
TRBJ2-2,NA,NA,TRBV2,CATQGSVGGTGELFF,TGTGCCACCCAAGGATCAGTTGGGGGGACCGGGGAGCTGTTTTTT
TRBJ1-6,many,NA,TRBV7-6,CASSLVGRTYNSPLHF,TGTGCCAGCAGCTTAGTCGGGAGAACCTATAATTCACCCCTCCACTTT
TRBJ2-4,many,NA,TRBV7-8,CASSLLIGSLAKNIQYF,TGTGCCAGCAGCTTACTCATAGGCAGTCTAGCCAAAAACATTCAGTACTTC
TRBJ2-3,many,NA,TRBV7-2,CASSFRASTDTQYF,TGTGCCAGCAGTTTTAGAGCCAGCACAGATACGCAGTATTTT
TRBJ1-1,NA,NA,TRBV20-1,CSARDLRGGETEAFF,TGCAGTGCTAGAGATCTGCGGGGAGGTGAAACTGAAGCTTTCTTT
TRBJ1-2,NA,NA,TRBV7-2,CASSLPKNYGYTF,TGTGCCAGCAGCTTGCCTAAAAACTATGGCTACACCTTC
TRBJ2-2,NA,TRBD1,TRBV2,CASKADRDTGELFF,TGTGCCAGCAAGGCGGACAGGGACACCGGGGAGCTGTTTTTT
TRBJ2-3,few,NA,TRBV27,CASSLEWASTDTQYF,TGTGCCAGCAGTTTAGAGTGGGCTAGCACAGATACGCAGTATTTT
TRBJ1-5,many,TRBD1,TRBV7-2,CASSLGQGQPQHF,TGTGCCAGCAGCTTGGGACAGGGACAGCCCCAGCATTTT
TRBJ1-5,few,NA,TRBV7-8,CASSFRGPGKPQHF,TGTGCCAGCAGCTTCAGGGGTCCCGGGAAACCCCAGCATTTT
TRBJ2-1,NA,NA,TRBV4-2,CASSQGIRGYEQFF,TGTGCCAGCAGCCAAGGGATCAGGGGCTATGAGCAGTTCTTC
TRBJ2-7,few,TRBD1,TRBV7-6,CASSEHQTGGVRDEQYF,TGTGCCAGCAGCGAACACCAAACAGGGGGCGTTCGGGACGAGCAGTACTTC
TRBJ1-3,few,NA,TRBV7-2,CASSLRGRGGRNTIYF,TGTGCCAGCAGCTTAAGAGGCAGGGGAGGAAGAAACACCATATATTTT
TRBJ2-6,many,NA,TRBV7-2,CASTPSGPRLTGANVLTF,TGTGCCAGCACCCCGTCGGGACCTCGGTTGACAGGGGCCAACGTCCTGACTTTC
TRBJ1-5,few,TRBD1,TRBV7-9,CASSFQAGTGGNQPQHF,TGTGCCAGCAGCTTTCAGGCTGGGACAGGGGGCAATCAGCCCCAGCATTTT
TRBJ1-2,NA,NA,TRBV4-1,CASSEPQGSGYTF,TGCGCCAGCAGCGAACCCCAGGGGTCTGGCTACACCTTC
TRBJ1-4,few,TRBD1,TRBV6-1,CASRKGAGNEKLFF,TGTGCCAGCAGAAAGGGGGCGGGCAATGAAAAACTGTTTTTT
TRBJ2-1,few,TRBD2,TRBV5-3,CASSSRRRAGGLDEQFF,TGTGCCAGCAGCTCCCGCAGAAGAGCGGGAGGGCTTGATGAGCAGTTCTTC
TRBJ1-2,NA,NA,TRBV4-1,CASSQAPWGYGYTF,TGCGCCAGCAGCCAAGCGCCCTGGGGCTATGGCTACACCTTC
TRBJ2-7,few,NA,TRBV7-6,CASSKNRVHEQYF,TGTGCCAGCAGCAAAAACAGGGTCCACGAGCAGTACTTC
TRBJ2-2,few,NA,TRBV20-1,CSARDRSGFDTGELFF,TGCAGTGCTAGAGATCGTTCGGGGTTCGACACCGGGGAGCTGTTTTTT
TRBJ2-4,NA,TRBD1,TRBV5-5,CASSQTGGPGTIQYF,TGTGCCAGCAGCCAGACAGGGGGCCCTGGGACCATTCAGTACTTC
TRBJ2-7,few,NA,TRBV7-2,CASSLALQSYEQYF,TGTGCCAGCAGCTTAGCCCTTCAGTCCTACGAGCAGTACTTC
TRBJ2-2,NA,TRBD2,TRBV7-2,CASSLKGTSGAGELFF,TGTGCCAGCAGCTTGAAAGGGACTAGCGGGGCCGGGGAGCTGTTTTTT
TRBJ2-2,NA,NA,TRBV11-3,CASSSLSGPGELFF,TGTGCCAGCAGCTCGCTGTCGGGGCCCGGGGAGCTGTTTTTT
TRBJ2-5,NA,NA,TRBV3-1,CASSQDTKETQYF,TGTGCCAGCAGCCAAGATACTAAAGAGACCCAGTACTTC
TRBJ2-1,NA,NA,TRBV19,CASSIDSGSYNEQFF,TGTGCCAGTAGTATAGACAGCGGCTCCTACAATGAGCAGTTCTTC
TRBJ2-1,NA,NA,TRBV7-2,CASSPRRTSYNEQFF,TGTGCCAGCAGCCCCCGTCGGACAAGCTACAATGAGCAGTTCTTC
TRBJ1-4,few,TRBD1,TRBV7-2,CASSLVGGAHEKLFF,TGTGCCAGCAGCTTAGTAGGGGGCGCGCATGAAAAACTGTTTTTT
TRBJ2-1,few,NA,TRBV7-2,CASSPGTEVYNEQFF,TGTGCCAGCAGTCCAGGGACCGAGGTATACAATGAGCAGTTCTTC
TRBJ1-6,few,NA,TRBV27,CASSSILSSYNSPLHF,TGTGCCAGCAGTTCCATTCTAAGCTCCTATAATTCACCCCTCCACTTT
TRBJ2-1,NA,NA,TRBV19,CASSTLPYRVDEQFF,TGTGCCAGTAGTACCCTCCCCTACAGGGTCGATGAGCAGTTCTTC
TRBJ1-5,NA,TRBD1,TRBV28,CASSFSRGLRQPQHF,TGTGCCAGCAGTTTTAGCAGGGGGCTCCGTCAGCCCCAGCATTTT
TRBJ1-1,NA,NA,TRBV10-3,CATAGRVKAFF,TGTGCCACCGCGGGACGGGTAAAAGCTTTCTTT
TRBJ1-5,NA,TRBD1,TRBV2,CASSTGTGFLAQHF,TGTGCCAGCAGCACGGGGACAGGATTCTTGGCCCAGCATTTT
TRBJ1-1,few,TRBD1,TRBV7-9,CASSLVGTGGMNTEAFF,TGTGCCAGCAGCTTAGTAGGGACAGGGGGGATGAACACTGAAGCTTTCTTT
TRBJ2-5,many,TRBD1,TRBV7-2,CASSPTLTGSAETQYF,TGTGCCAGCAGCCCTACTCTGACAGGGTCCGCGGAGACCCAGTACTTC
TRBJ2-5,NA,TRBD1,TRBV6-2/TRBV6-3,CASRHVGTGQETQYF,TGTGCCAGCAGACATGTCGGGACAGGACAAGAGACCCAGTACTTC
TRBJ1-3,few,NA,TRBV7-8,CASSSGYDSGNTIYF,TGTGCCAGCAGCTCCGGGTACGACTCTGGAAACACCATATATTTT
TRBJ2-4,few,NA,TRBV6-2/TRBV6-3,CASSLDDRILNLLAKNIQYF,TGTGCCAGCAGTTTAGACGACAGAATATTAAATCTCCTAGCCAAAAACATTCAGTACTTC
TRBJ2-3,few,TRBD2,TRBV7-2,CASSSSGYTQYF,TGTGCCAGCAGCTCTAGCGGATATACGCAGTATTTT